This entry lists 9 T cell receptor beta chains sequenced from one sample in a study of control samples from healthy donors and cancer patients (dated by TCRdb to the early 2020s). The library came from the immunoSEQ multiplex PCR assay. TCRdb limited this immuneACCESS table to in-frame rearrangements with V and J called. A share of clones is missing; checked studies link under half to unresolved V genes, and the rest is unexplained. Counted in this sample were tens of thousands of clones; about nine tenths of them appeared once. The ten largest clones represent less than 7% of the sample. Sequencing was performed on blood. Receptors originate from a man in his forties or fifties in good health.

The rearrangement uses TRBV10-3 and TRBJ2-7; no reliable D call. V was trimmed by 3 bases and J by 5 bases, leaving 5 bases between them. Germline V gives CDR1 ENHRY, CDR2 SYGVKD. This CDR3 region has 11 residues. The CDR3, as DNA: TGTGCCATCAGTGAAAGGGACGAGCAGTACTTC. Translation gives CAISERDEQYF.

The rearrangement uses TRBV4-2 and TRBJ2-3; no definite D call. Per germline, CDR1 LGHNA and CDR2 YNFKEQ. This CDR3 is built from 12 residues. Trimming shortened V by 8 bases and J by 0 bases, and 6 bases separated the two germline ends. In DNA, the CDR3 is TGTGCCAGCGAGGATAGCACAGATACGCAGTATTTT. The encoded protein is CASEDSTDTQYF.

The chain uses TRBV9 and TRBJ2-2; 10 nucleotides line up with TRBD2. The CDR3 is made up of 16 amino acids. Per the germline V gene, CDR1 is SGDLS and CDR2 is YYNGEE. V was clipped by 3 bases and J by 3 bases; unmatched bases: 5. CDR3 in amino acids: CASSGTSGTYTGELFF. Here the CDR3 DNA reads TGTGCCAGCAGCGGGACTAGCGGAACTTACACCGGGGAGCTGTTTTTT.

The V gene is TRBV3-1 (or the pseudogene TRBV3-2), the J gene TRBJ2-1, with 7 bases that match TRBD1. With V trimmed by 9 bases and J by 5 bases, 10 bases remained unmatched. The CDR3 runs 14 residues. Looked up from germline, CDR1 is LGHDT and CDR2 is YNNKEL (reference sequence). The CDR3 here is CARLVETGNNEQFF. Here the CDR3 DNA reads TGTGCCAGACTCGTGGAGACAGGGAACAATGAGCAGTTCTTC.

V and J are TRBV24-1 and TRBJ2-2; TRBD2 might be the D (6 bases). Trimming removed 1 base at V and 4 bases at J, with 15 bases between. Looked up from germline, CDR1 is KGHDR and CDR2 is SFDVKD. The CDR3 consists of 17 residues. The CDR3 region has the DNA TGTGCCACCAGTGATTTCTCCGGGAGCCAGACCACCGGGGAGCTGTTTTTT. The encoded protein is CATSDFSGSQTTGELFF.

The rearrangement joins TRBV2 to TRBJ1-5, with 10 positions matching TRBD1. CDR1 and CDR2 (germline): SNHLY, FYNNEI. The trim removed 7 bases at V and 3 bases at J, leaving 6 bases unmatched. CDR3 length: 15 amino acids. The CDR3 nucleotides are TGTGCCAGCAATCCCGGGACAGGGGTCAATCAGCCCCAGCATTTT. Its protein product is CASNPGTGVNQPQHF. Looking up the rest from reference TRBV2 and TRBJ1-5 gives the full variable domain: EPEVTQTPSHQVTQMGQEVILRCVPISNHLYFYWYRQILGQKVEFLVSFYNNEISEKSEIFDDQFSVERPDGSNFTLKIRSTKLEDSAMYFCASNPGTGVNQPQHFGDGTRLSIL.

The rearrangement links TRBV10-1 to TRBJ2-1, with 7 bases fitting TRBD2. The trim removed 0 bases at V and 6 bases at J, leaving 2 bases unmatched. The V gene's germline CDR1 is WNHNN and CDR2 SYGVQD (reference sequence). The length of the CDR3 is 14 residues. This chain's CDR3 is CASSESGGVNEQFF. Written as DNA, the CDR3 is TGCGCCAGCAGTGAGTCTGGGGGGGTCAATGAGCAGTTCTTC.

The chain recombines TRBV6-1 with TRBJ1-2; possibly TRBD1 for D (5 bases). In germline, CDR1 is MNHNS, CDR2 SASEGT. CDR3 length equals 13 residues. The V and J ends lost 3 bases and 4 bases respectively, with 9 bases between them. CDR3: CASSESGTYGYTF. The CDR3 DNA is TGTGCCAGCAGTGAGTCAGGGACCTATGGCTACACCTTC.

V is TRBV12-2 and J is TRBJ1-4. TRBV12-2 constitutes a pseudogene. This CDR3 contains 15 residues. CDR3 in amino acids: CASRRRRTYNEKLFF. As DNA, the CDR3 is TGTGCAAGTCGTCGCAGACGGACGTATAATGAAAAACTGTTTTTT.